This TCR beta chain was obtained from a study of blood T cell repertoires in COVID-19. Whole-study context: Material from acute and convalescent COVID-19 was sourced from the United States, Italy and Spain. PBMCs, B-cell-depleted T cells, or T cells provided the cDNA or gDNA that made up the material.

Study processing details: Reference gene primer amplification gave estimated nucleated cell counts. Data came from immunoSEQ multiplex PCR; TCRdb stores just in-frame clones and leaves some out. V, J and clone size are taken as reported in that table, and D and trimming were inferred from the DNA itself. The sample contains 150,000 to 200,000 clones, roughly nine tenths of which appear only once. CDR1 is MNHEY and CDR2 is SVGAGI in the germline V gene. This CDR3 has 16 amino acids. Losses at the gene ends were 2 bases for V and 5 bases for J; bases not matched to a gene: 6. The rearrangement uses TRBV6-5 and TRBJ2-1; 10 bases line up with TRBD2. This TCR came from a young man who had recovered from COVID-19. Sequenced input: peripheral blood. The CDR3: CASSYASGRFDNEQFF. For the CDR3, the DNA is TGTGCCAGCAGTTACGCTAGCGGGAGATTTGACAATGAGCAGTTCTTC.